The 14 T cell receptor beta chains reported below all come from one sample, sequenced in a study of T cell repertoires and Cas9 in healthy adults (dated by TCRdb to the late 2010s). The method was the immunoSEQ multiplex PCR assay. Drawn from immuneACCESS, this table holds only the in-frame rearrangements with V and J called that TCRdb kept. Clones are partly lost; checked studies trace under half to an unresolved V gene and leave the rest unexplained. The sample profile shows over 14,000 clones; 80% to 90% of them were found once. Approximately 1.5% of the sample is held by the ten biggest clonotypes. Sequenced input: Tregs (CD4+, CD25+, CD127-, CD137-, CD154-) from PBMCs; culture status not recorded. The receptors originated from a human donor in good health.

The chain couples TRBV9 to TRBJ1-4, with D uncertain. The germline gives CDR1 SGDLS, CDR2 YYNGEE. The CDR3 consists of 15 residues. V lost 0 bases, J lost 0 bases, and 6 bases lay in between. The CDR3 coding sequence is TGTGCCAGCAGCGTAGGGGTTGCAACTAATGAAAAACTGTTTTTT. It codes for CASSVGVATNEKLFF.

This rearrangement joins TRBV13 to TRBJ1-1; D not resolved. The CDR3 loop spans 12 amino acids. CDR1 is PRHDT and CDR2 is FYEKMQ in the germline V gene (reference sequence). V gave up 0 bases and J gave up 7 bases, with 6 bases separating them. As DNA, the CDR3 is TGTGCCAGCAGCTTAGGGCCAGGTGAAGCTTTCTTT. Its protein product is CASSLGPGEAFF.

The chain uses TRBV27 and TRBJ2-2, with D tentatively TRBD1 (5 bases). Germline V gene lookup returns CDR1 MNHEY and CDR2 SMNVEV (reference sequence). The V end lost 5 bases, the J end lost 3 bases, and 16 bases lay between the germline ends. The CDR3 sequence is 16 residues long. CDR3 sequence reads: CASSTMTVYDTGELFF. CDR3 DNA sequence: TGTGCCAGCAGTACCATGACAGTATACGACACCGGGGAGCTGTTTTTT.

This rearrangement joins TRBV27 to TRBJ2-1; D might be TRBD2 (7 bases). CDR3 length equals 15 residues. Germline CDR1 reads MNHEY; CDR2 reads SMNVEV (reference sequence). V was trimmed by 6 bases and J by 3 bases, leaving 15 bases between them. The CDR3 DNA reads TGTGCCAGCAGAGGGGGGCGGGGGAGCTACAATGAGCAGTTCTTC. Translation: CASRGGRGSYNEQFF.

The V gene is TRBV29-1, the J gene TRBJ2-1; D is tentatively TRBD1 or TRBD2 (5 bases each). Germline CDR1 and CDR2: SQVTM and ANQGSEA. V gave up 8 bases and J gave up 0 bases, with 14 bases separating them. The CDR3 extends over 14 amino acids. The CDR3 DNA follows: TGCAGCACTCGCCGGGACGGCTCCTACAATGAGCAGTTCTTC. It specifies CSTRRDGSYNEQFF.

The CDR3 DNA is TGTGCCAGCAGCCTACCGGGACAGCTCACAGATACGCAGTATTTT. Amino acid sequence: CASSLPGQLTDTQYF. The V and J genes are TRBV5-5 and TRBJ2-3; 7 nucleotides agree with TRBD1. The V segment lost 4 bases and the J segment 2 bases; nucleotides outside the gene matches: 7. This CDR3 is built from 15 residues. Germline CDR1 reads SGHKS; CDR2 reads YYEKEE (reference sequence).

The rearrangement joins TRBV6-1 to TRBJ1-2, with 8 bases aligning to TRBD1. The CDR3 covers 15 residues. Germline trimming cut 6 bases from V and 0 bases from J; bases unmatched to any gene: 6. The germline V gene encodes CDR1 MNHNS and CDR2 SASEGT. For the CDR3, the DNA is TGTGCCAGCAGAAGTGCGACAGGGGCTAACTATGGCTACACCTTC. Translation gives CASRSATGANYGYTF.

The chain carries TRBV6-1 and TRBJ1-4, with D unresolved. CDR3 length: 15 amino acids. The germline V gene has CDR1 MNHNS and CDR2 SASEGT. V shed 4 bases and J shed 0 bases, with 9 bases lying between them. This chain's CDR3 is CASSGQFTTNEKLFF. Here the CDR3 DNA reads TGTGCCAGCAGTGGACAATTCACAACTAATGAAAAACTGTTTTTT.

V is TRBV5-4 and J is TRBJ1-5; D is unresolved. This CDR3 has 13 residues. Germline V lookup: CDR1 SGHNT, CDR2 YYREEE (reference sequence). V was shortened by 0 bases and J by 7 bases, with 8 bases between the two germline ends. The CDR3 region has the DNA TGTGCCAGCAGCTTGGAAGCGGCCCAGCCCCAGCATTTT. This sequence encodes CASSLEAAQPQHF.

The chain recombines TRBV6-1 with TRBJ2-7; D unresolved. Germline V gene data show CDR1 as MNHNS and CDR2 as SASEGT. The CDR3 has 12 residues. V lost 1 base to trimming and J lost 5 bases, with 6 bases between them. In DNA form, the CDR3 reads TGTGCCAGCAGTGAAGGGTGGGACGAGCAGTACGTC. Translated: CASSEGWDEQYV.

The table lists this clone with a few counts. The chain combines TRBV6-5 with TRBJ2-1; 8 positions agree with TRBD2. The CDR3 is 13 amino acids. With V trimmed by 6 bases and J by 7 bases, 5 bases remained unmatched. In germline, CDR1 is MNHEY, CDR2 SVGAGI. CDR3 amino acids: CASSGGGRNEQFF. As DNA, the CDR3 is TGTGCCAGCAGCGGGGGGGGGCGGAATGAGCAGTTCTTC.

The chain uses TRBV7-9 and TRBJ2-3; D may be TRBD2 (6 bases). The CDR3 has 14 amino acids. The V end was cut by 5 bases, the J end by 0 bases, with 9 bases between. The germline gives CDR1 SEHNR, CDR2 FQNEAQ (reference sequence). This chain's CDR3 is CASSPGTSTDTQYF. CDR3 nucleotides: TGTGCCAGCAGCCCAGGGACTAGCACAGATACGCAGTATTTT.

This clone was seen once. The rearrangement uses TRBV10-3 and TRBJ2-7; TRBD2 agrees at 10 bases. Germline loops: CDR1 ENHRY, CDR2 SYGVKD. CDR3 length equals 16 residues. Trimming cost V 5 bases and J 2 bases; bases outside gene matches: 9. The CDR3 loop is CAISRGLAGETYEQYV. The CDR3, as DNA: TGTGCCATCAGTCGAGGGCTAGCGGGAGAAACCTACGAGCAGTACGTC.

The chain couples TRBV5-1 to TRBJ2-3, with unresolved D. V was pared by 3 bases and J by 0 bases, with 2 bases between. Germline assignment: CDR1 SGHRS and CDR2 YFSETQ. The CDR3 contains 12 residues. CDR3 residues: CASSSSTDTQYF. The CDR3 DNA reads TGCGCCAGCAGCTCGAGCACAGATACGCAGTATTTT. The variable domain in full, with the rest retrieved from reference TRBV5-1 and TRBJ2-3, is KAGVTQTPRYLIKTRGQQVTLSCSPISGHRSVSWYQQTPGQGLQFLFEYFSETQRNKGNFPGRFSGRQFSNSRSEMNVSTLELGDSALYLCASSSSTDTQYFGPGTRLTVL.